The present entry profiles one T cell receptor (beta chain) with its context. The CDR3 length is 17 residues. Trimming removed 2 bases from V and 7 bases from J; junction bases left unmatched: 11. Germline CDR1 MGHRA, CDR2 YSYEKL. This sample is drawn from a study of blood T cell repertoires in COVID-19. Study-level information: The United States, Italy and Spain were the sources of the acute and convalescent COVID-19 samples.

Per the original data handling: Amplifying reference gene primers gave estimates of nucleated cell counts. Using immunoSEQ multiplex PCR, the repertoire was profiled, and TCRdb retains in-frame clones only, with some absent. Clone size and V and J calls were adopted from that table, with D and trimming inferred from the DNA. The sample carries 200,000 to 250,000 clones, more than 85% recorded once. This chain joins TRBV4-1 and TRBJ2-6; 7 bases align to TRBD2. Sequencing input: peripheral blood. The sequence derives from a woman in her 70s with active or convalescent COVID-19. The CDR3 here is CASSQMVGGLSANVLTF. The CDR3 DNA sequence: TGCGCCAGCAGCCAAATGGTGGGAGGGCTGTCAGCCAACGTCCTGACTTTC.